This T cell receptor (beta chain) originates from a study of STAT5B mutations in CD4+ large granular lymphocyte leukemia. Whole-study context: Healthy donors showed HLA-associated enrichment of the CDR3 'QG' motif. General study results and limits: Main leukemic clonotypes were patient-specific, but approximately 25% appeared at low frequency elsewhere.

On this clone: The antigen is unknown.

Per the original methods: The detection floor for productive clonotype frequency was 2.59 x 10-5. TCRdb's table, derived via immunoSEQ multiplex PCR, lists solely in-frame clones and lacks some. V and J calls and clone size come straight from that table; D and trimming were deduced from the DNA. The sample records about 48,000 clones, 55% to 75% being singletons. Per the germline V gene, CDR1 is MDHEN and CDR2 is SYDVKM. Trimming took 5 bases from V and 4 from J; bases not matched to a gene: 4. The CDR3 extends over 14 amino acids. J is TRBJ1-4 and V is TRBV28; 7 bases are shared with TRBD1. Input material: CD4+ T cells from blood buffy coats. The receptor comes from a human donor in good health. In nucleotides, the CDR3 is TGTGCCAGCAGTCTCGGACAGGTTAATGAAAAACTGTTTTTT. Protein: CASSLGQVNEKLFF.